The 4 T cell receptor beta chains below come from one sample, sequenced in a study of blood T cell repertoires in COVID-19. This table comes from immunoSEQ multiplex PCR, and its TCRdb copy is limited to in-frame clones, with some not included. The table has fewer than 350,000 clones, 90% seen once. Sequenced material: PBMCs or T cells enriched from blood (not recorded which). These receptors originate from a woman under 30 with acute COVID-19.

The chain links TRBV7-9 to TRBJ1-6; 8 bases agree with TRBD1. The CDR3 has 15 amino acids. V lost 4 bases, J lost 7 bases, and 6 bases stayed unmatched. Looked up from germline, CDR1 is SEHNR and CDR2 is FQNEAQ (reference sequence). CDR3 nucleotides: TGTGCCAGCAGCTCCCAGGGGGCGGGCAATTCACCCCTCCACTTT. It specifies CASSSQGAGNSPLHF.

CDR3 in amino acids: CASSYATREGRSLFF. CDR3 in DNA: TGTGCCAGCAGCTACGCTACTAGAGAAGGGAGAAGTCTGTTCTTC. The V call is TRBV7-9, the J call TRBJ2-1; TRBD2 is a possible D gene (5 bases). The germline gives CDR1 SEHNR, CDR2 FQNEAQ (reference sequence). V lost 4 bases to trimming and J lost 15 bases, with 25 bases between them. The CDR3 consists of 15 residues.

The chain carries TRBV30 and TRBJ1-5; the D is unclear. V was trimmed by 0 bases and J by 3 bases, leaving 9 bases between them. This CDR3 is 14 amino acids long. Germline lookup yields CDR1 GTSNPN and CDR2 SVGIG (reference sequence). Here the CDR3 reads CAWSVHNYNQPQHF. The CDR3 nucleotides read TGTGCCTGGAGTGTACACAATTACAATCAGCCCCAGCATTTT. The full variable domain, rest sourced from reference TRBV30 and TRBJ1-5, is SQTIHQWPATLVQPVGSPLSLECTVEGTSNPNLYWYRQAAGRGLQLLFYSVGIGQISSEVPQNLSASRPQDRQFILSSKKLLLSDSGFYLCAWSVHNYNQPQHFGDGTRLSIL.

The chain combines TRBV19 with TRBJ2-3; 10 bases line up with TRBD1. Germline loops: CDR1 LNHDA, CDR2 SQIVND (reference sequence). The CDR3 runs 15 residues. J gave up 4 bases and V 4 bases, and 5 bases lay outside the gene matches. Here the CDR3 DNA reads TGTGCCAGTAGTACGGGACAGGGGAACTCAGATACGCAGTATTTT. Translated, it gives CASSTGQGNSDTQYF.